The clone carrying this T cell receptor beta chain occurred a few times. Its target is not known. No ophthalmopathy progression within 18 months constituted stable Graves' hyperthyroidism. Subjects aged 18 to 65 presented with newly diagnosed hyperthyroidism of less than 2 months' duration. Diagnosis rested on symptoms, serum thyroxine and TRAb, thyroid ultrasound, and orbital computed tomography. This sample was included in a study of T cells in Graves' hyperthyroidism and ophthalmopathy. Study results and limitations: Median prediction lead before ophthalmopathy onset was 6.5 months with the model.

Researchers took RNA transcripts and amplified the TCR beta CDR3 regions from them. The HTBI set primed first-round TCR CDR3 RT-PCR. One entry per CDR3 protein results from TCRdb running MiXCR on the multiplex PCR reads. The sample has about 200,000 distinct CDR3 sequences, about a sixth seen once. V dropped 3 bases and J dropped 0 bases, with 11 bases sitting between them. CDR1 is KGHDR and CDR2 is SFDVKD in the germline V gene. The CDR3 totals 17 residues. The chain employs TRBV24-1 and TRBJ2-6; D could derive from TRBD1 or TRBD2 (5 bases each). This receptor was identified in a woman aged 45-59 years with Graves' hyperthyroidism. Input material: blood. The CDR3: CATSDPGPLSGANVLTF. DNA for the CDR3: TGTGCCACCAGTGATCCGGGACCCCTCTCTGGGGCCAACGTCCTGACTTTC.